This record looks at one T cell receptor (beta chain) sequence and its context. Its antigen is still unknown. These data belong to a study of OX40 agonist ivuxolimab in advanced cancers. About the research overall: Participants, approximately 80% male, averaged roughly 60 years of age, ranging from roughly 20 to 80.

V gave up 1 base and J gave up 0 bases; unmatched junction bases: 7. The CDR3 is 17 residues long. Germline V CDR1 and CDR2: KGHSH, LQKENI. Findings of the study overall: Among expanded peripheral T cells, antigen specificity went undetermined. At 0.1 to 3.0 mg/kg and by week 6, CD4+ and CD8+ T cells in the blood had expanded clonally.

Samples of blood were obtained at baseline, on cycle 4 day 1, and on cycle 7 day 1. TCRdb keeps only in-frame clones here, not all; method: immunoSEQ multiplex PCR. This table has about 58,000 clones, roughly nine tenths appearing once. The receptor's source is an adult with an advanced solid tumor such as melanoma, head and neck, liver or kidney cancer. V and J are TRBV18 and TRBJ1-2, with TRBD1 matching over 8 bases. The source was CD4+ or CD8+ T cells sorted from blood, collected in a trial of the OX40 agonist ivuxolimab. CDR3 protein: CASSPRQGITSNYGYTF. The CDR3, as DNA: TGTGCCAGCTCACCACGACAGGGGATCACCTCTAACTATGGCTACACCTTC.